Listed below are T cell receptor beta chains from one sample, sequenced in a study of T cells in Graves' hyperthyroidism and ophthalmopathy. Each CDR3 protein gets one entry after TCRdb re-called the multiplex PCR reads with MiXCR. Seen here are 350,000 to 400,000 distinct CDR3 sequences, about 18% observed once, and the top ten hold approximately 4%. Input material: blood. Every receptor here comes from a woman younger than 35 with Graves' hyperthyroidism. The CDR3 runs from the conserved cysteine through the conserved F or W. D genes are given only for firm matches. The size entry is marked missing in some rows and otherwise reads once, few, many or a size class.

j_gene | v_gene | abundance | d_gene | len | CDR3aa | CDR3nt
TRBJ1-1 | TRBV7-3 | many | NA | 13 | CASSLTPDSEAFF | TGTGCCAGCAGCTTAACCCCTGACAGTGAAGCTTTCTTT
TRBJ1-2 | TRBV6-2/TRBV6-3 | many | NA | 14 | CASSYVRDVDGYTF | TGTGCCAGCAGTTACGTCCGGGACGTTGATGGCTACACCTTC
TRBJ1-5 | TRBV24-1 | many | NA | 14 | CATGPRASNQPQHF | TGTGCCACCGGACCCAGGGCGAGCAATCAGCCCCAGCATTTT
TRBJ1-2 | TRBV4-2 | NA | TRBD1 | 15 | CASSQERGQGYGYTF | TGTGCCAGCAGCCAAGAACGGGGACAGGGCTATGGCTACACCTTC
TRBJ1-5 | TRBV19 | many | NA | 12 | CASSIALGGQHF | TGTGCCAGTAGTATAGCTCTAGGGGGGCAGCATTTT
TRBJ1-1 | TRBV6-5 | NA | NA | 13 | CASSNRQDTEAFF | TGTGCCAGCAGTAATCGACAGGACACTGAAGCTTTCTTT
TRBJ2-7 | TRBV28 | many | NA | 12 | CASGQNTYEQYF | TGTGCCAGCGGGCAGAATACCTACGAGCAGTACTTC
TRBJ1-5 | TRBV12-5 | NA | NA | 15 | CASGLTTFRVQPQHF | TGTGCTAGTGGTTTGACTACATTCAGGGTTCAGCCCCAGCATTTT
TRBJ1-5 | TRBV30 | many | NA | 15 | CAWSSGRATPQPQHF | TGTGCCTGGAGTTCGGGCAGGGCCACTCCTCAGCCCCAGCATTTT
TRBJ1-1 | TRBV12-3/TRBV12-4 | many | NA | 12 | CASRLGGAEAFF | TGTGCCAGCAGGCTCGGGGGCGCTGAAGCTTTCTTT
TRBJ1-1 | TRBV29-1 | many | NA | 13 | CSVEEIQNTEAFF | TGCAGCGTTGAAGAGATCCAGAACACTGAAGCTTTCTTT
TRBJ2-2 | TRBV24-1 | many | NA | 16 | CATSGLNLQGTGELFF | TGTGCCACCAGTGGGTTGAACCTCCAGGGCACCGGGGAGCTGTTTTTT
TRBJ1-5 | TRBV24-1 | NA | NA | 13 | CAWGGGSNQPQHF | TGTGCTTGGGGGGGGGGGAGCAATCAGCCCCAGCATTTT
TRBJ2-2 | TRBV5-1 | many | TRBD1 | 16 | CASSSGTGSIAGELFF | TGCGCCAGCAGCTCCGGGACAGGGTCGATCGCCGGGGAGCTGTTTTTT
TRBJ2-5 | TRBV18 | many | NA | 15 | CASSPPVGAEETQYF | TGTGCCAGCTCACCACCGGTGGGGGCCGAAGAGACCCAGTACTTC
TRBJ1-4 | TRBV7-4 | NA | TRBD1 | 20 | CASSPRVPDRPYPTNEKPFF | TGTGCCAGCAGCCCGAGAGTCCCGGACAGGCCGTACCCGACTAATGAAAAACCGTTTTTT
TRBJ1-1 | TRBV6-5 | many | TRBD1 | 11 | CASSSDRVAFF | TGTGCCAGCAGTTCGGACAGGGTAGCTTTCTTT
TRBJ2-7 | TRBV28 | many | NA | 13 | CASTPGRGYEQYF | TGTGCCAGCACCCCCGGGCGGGGATACGAGCAGTACTTC
TRBJ2-7 | TRBV6-1 | NA | TRBD1 | 15 | CASSGSGTGSYEQYF | TGTGCCAGCAGTGGTTCCGGGACAGGGAGCTACGAGCAGTACTTC
TRBJ1-2 | TRBV2 | many | NA | 15 | CASSDQTGYDYGYTF | TGTGCCAGCAGTGACCAGACAGGTTATGACTATGGCTACACCTTC
TRBJ2-7 | TRBV4-1 | many | NA | 14 | CASSRPGTNSGQYF | TGCGCCAGCAGCCGACCCGGGACCAACTCAGGGCAGTACTTC
TRBJ1-2 | TRBV12-3/TRBV12-4 | many | TRBD1 | 15 | CASSTGGLANYGYTF | TGTGCCAGCAGCACAGGGGGCTTAGCTAACTATGGCTACACCTTC
TRBJ2-3 | TRBV6-1 | NA | TRBD2 | 14 | CASSEGGGADTQYF | TGTGCCAGCAGTGAGGGTGGGGGGGCAGATACGCAGTATTTT
TRBJ2-5 | TRBV12-3/TRBV12-4 | many | NA | 12 | CASTQGLETQYF | TGTGCCAGCACCCAGGGTTTGGAGACCCAGTACTTC
TRBJ1-2 | TRBV24-1 | many | NA | 14 | CATSDPGRNYGYTF | TGTGCCACCAGTGATCCGGGACGGAACTATGGCTACACCTTC
TRBJ1-1 | TRBV29-1 | many | TRBD1 | 14 | CSVKRTGRYTEAFF | TGCAGCGTTAAAAGGACAGGGAGGTACACTGAAGCTTTCTTT
TRBJ1-2 | TRBV3-1 | NA | TRBD1 | 17 | CASSPIPADRSNYGYTF | TGTGCCAGCAGTCCCATCCCGGCGGACAGGTCTAACTATGGCTACACCTTC
TRBJ1-1 | TRBV12-3/TRBV12-4 | many | NA | 17 | CASSLGSSGRMNTEAFF | TGTGCCAGCAGTTTAGGCAGTTCTGGTCGCATGAACACTGAAGCTTTCTTT
TRBJ2-7 | TRBV6-1 | once | TRBD1 | 15 | CASSGSGTGTYEQYF | TGTGCCAGCAGTGGATCCGGGACAGGGACCTACGAGCAGTACTTC
TRBJ1-4 | TRBV20-1 | many | NA | 13 | CSAARDGNEKLFF | TGCAGTGCGGCCCGGGACGGGAATGAAAAACTGTTTTTT
TRBJ2-2 | TRBV19 | many | TRBD1 | 15 | CASKLGQGRTGELFF | TGTGCCAGTAAACTGGGACAGGGGAGGACCGGGGAGCTGTTTTTT
TRBJ1-2 | TRBV12-3/TRBV12-4 | NA | TRBD1 | 15 | CASSLDTGTAYGYTF | TGTGCCAGCAGTCTCGACACCGGGACAGCCTATGGCTACACCTTC
TRBJ2-2 | TRBV30 | many | NA | 14 | CAWSVGRGVGELFF | TGTGCCTGGAGTGTCGGCAGGGGCGTCGGGGAGCTGTTTTTT
TRBJ2-5 | TRBV6-1 | many | NA | 14 | CASRPGRGQETQYF | TGTGCCAGCAGGCCCGGGAGAGGACAAGAGACCCAGTACTTC
TRBJ2-5 | TRBV12-3/TRBV12-4 | many | TRBD1 | 14 | CASSSGQGAQTQYF | TGTGCCAGCAGTTCCGGACAGGGGGCGCAGACCCAGTACTTC
TRBJ1-2 | TRBV7-3 | many | TRBD1 | 14 | CASSKIQGAGGYTF | TGTGCCAGCAGCAAAATACAGGGGGCGGGTGGCTACACCTTC
TRBJ2-7 | TRBV20-1 | many | TRBD1 | 15 | CSAQDRRTPSDEQYF | TGCAGTGCCCAGGACAGGCGAACTCCTTCGGACGAGCAGTACTTC
TRBJ2-7 | TRBV12-3/TRBV12-4 | many | TRBD2 | 14 | CASSQTSGGHEQYF | TGTGCCAGCAGCCAGACTAGCGGGGGCCACGAGCAGTACTTC
TRBJ1-3 | TRBV29-1 | many | NA | 15 | CSVTPDASSGNTIYF | TGCAGCGTAACCCCAGATGCCAGCTCTGGAAACACCATATATTTT
TRBJ2-7 | TRBV4-1 | few | NA | 16 | CASSQDSNREMYEQYF | TGCGCCAGCAGCCAAGATTCGAACAGGGAGATGTACGAGCAGTACTTC
TRBJ1-1 | TRBV3-1 | NA | NA | 13 | CASSQDQTTGAFF | TGTGCCAGCAGCCAAGATCAGACTACTGGGGCTTTCTTT
TRBJ2-7 | TRBV20-1 | many | TRBD1 | 14 | CSANLGQGRYEQYF | TGCAGTGCTAACCTTGGACAGGGGAGATACGAGCAGTACTTC
TRBJ1-2 | TRBV5-1 | few | NA | 16 | CASSLAGKGEVGGYTF | TGCGCCAGCAGCTTGGCCGGTAAAGGGGAAGTAGGAGGCTACACCTTC
TRBJ2-7 | TRBV28 | NA | NA | 14 | CASSSEGSSCEQYF | TGTGCCAGCAGTTCAGAGGGGAGCTCCTGCGAGCAGTACTTC
TRBJ1-1 | TRBV19 | NA | NA | 13 | CASTMGHQEEAFF | TGTGCCAGTACTATGGGGCACCAAGAGGAAGCTTTCTTT
TRBJ1-1 | TRBV11-1 | many | NA | 16 | CASSLLPTVMNTEAFF | TGTGCCAGCAGCTTACTCCCGACAGTAATGAACACTGAAGCTTTCTTT
TRBJ1-2 | TRBV28 | many | NA | 12 | CASNGPNYGYTF | TGTGCCAGCAATGGACCTAACTATGGCTACACCTTC
TRBJ2-7 | TRBV5-1 | NA | TRBD1 | 15 | CASSSGQGGLYEQYF | TGCGCCAGCAGCTCCGGACAGGGGGGACTCTACGAGCAGTACTTC
TRBJ1-2 | TRBV6-5 | many | NA | 15 | CASSSPPPSLYGYTF | TGTGCCAGCAGTTCACCCCCCCCATCCCTCTATGGCTACACCTTC
TRBJ1-1 | TRBV20-1 | many | TRBD1 | 13 | CSAREDRATEAFF | TGCAGTGCTAGAGAGGACAGGGCCACTGAAGCTTTCTTT
TRBJ1-2 | TRBV27 | NA | NA | 16 | CASSLSIGQNHYGYTF | TGTGCCAGCAGTTTATCGATTGGACAGAACCACTATGGCTACACCTTC
TRBJ2-7 | TRBV28 | NA | NA | 16 | CASSPWRDRTFYEQYF | TGTGCCAGCAGTCCATGGAGGGACAGAACCTTCTACGAGCAGTACTTC
TRBJ1-1 | TRBV19 | many | NA | 13 | CASSIRTRGEAFF | TGTGCCAGTAGTATACGGACCCGTGGTGAAGCTTTCTTT
TRBJ1-1 | TRBV2 | NA | NA | 12 | CASSEVGTEAFF | TGTGCCAGCAGTGAGGTGGGAACTGAAGCTTTCTTT
TRBJ1-3 | TRBV4-1 | many | NA | 16 | CASSQDRTAVRNTIYF | TGCGCCAGCAGCCAAGATAGGACGGCGGTTCGAAACACCATATATTTT
TRBJ2-5 | TRBV13 | many | NA | 14 | CASSLQGSGETQYF | TGTGCCAGCAGCCTACAGGGAAGTGGGGAGACCCAGTACTTC